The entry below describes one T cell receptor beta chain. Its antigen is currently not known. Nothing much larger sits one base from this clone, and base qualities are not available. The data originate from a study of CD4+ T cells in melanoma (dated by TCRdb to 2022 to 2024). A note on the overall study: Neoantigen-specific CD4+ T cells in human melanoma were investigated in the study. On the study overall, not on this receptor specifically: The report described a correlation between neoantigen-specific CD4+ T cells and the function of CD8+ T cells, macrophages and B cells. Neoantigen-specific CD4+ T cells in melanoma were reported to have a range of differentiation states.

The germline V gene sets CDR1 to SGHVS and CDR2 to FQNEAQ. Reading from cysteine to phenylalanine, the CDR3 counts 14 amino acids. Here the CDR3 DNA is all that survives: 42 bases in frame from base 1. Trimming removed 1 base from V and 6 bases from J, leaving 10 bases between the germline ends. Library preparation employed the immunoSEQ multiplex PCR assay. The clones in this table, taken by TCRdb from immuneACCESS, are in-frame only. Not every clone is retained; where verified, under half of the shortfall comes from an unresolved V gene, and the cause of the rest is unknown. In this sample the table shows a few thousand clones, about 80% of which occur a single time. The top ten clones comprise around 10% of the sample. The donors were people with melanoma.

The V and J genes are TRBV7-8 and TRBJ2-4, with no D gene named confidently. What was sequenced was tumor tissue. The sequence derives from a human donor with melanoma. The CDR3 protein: CASSLGRVGNIQYF. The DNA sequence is TGTGCCAGCAGCTTAGGTAGGGTTGGAAACATTCAGTACTTC. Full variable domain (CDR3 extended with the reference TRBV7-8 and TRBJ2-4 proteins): GAGVSQSPRYKVAKRGQDVALRCDPISGHVSLFWYQQALGQGPEFLTYFQNEAQLDKSGLPSDRFFAERPEGSVSTLKIQRTQQEDSAVYLCASSLGRVGNIQYFGAGTRLSVL.